This T cell receptor (beta chain) was found in a study of blood T cell repertoires in COVID-19. About the research overall: Acute and convalescent COVID-19 specimens originated in the United States, Italy and Spain. T cells, B-cell-depleted T cells, or PBMCs provided the cDNA or gDNA that served as material.

Some clones are missing from TCRdb's copy, which holds only in-frame ones; the method was immunoSEQ multiplex PCR. Of roughly 220,000 clones in the sample, roughly 89% were seen once. The receptor was derived from a man aged 25-45 years who had been exposed to COVID-19. Sequences were obtained from PBMCs or T cells enriched from blood (not recorded which).

The CDR3 sequence is CASSTTGGAETQYF. DNA of the CDR3: TGTGCCAGTAGTACTACAGGGGGCGCCGAGACCCAGTACTTC. V usage is TRBV19 and J usage is TRBJ2-5; 9 bases fit TRBD1. The J segment lost 5 bases and the V segment lost 4 bases, leaving 5 bases of the junction unmatched. CDR1 and CDR2 (germline): LNHDA, SQIVND (reference sequence). The CDR3 has 14 residues.